Below are 14 T cell receptor beta chains sequenced from a single sample in a study of T cell clonotyping in hematopoietic cell transplantation. Produced via immunoSEQ multiplex PCR; TCRdb's table is partial and in-frame only. The sample shows over 10,000 clones, around nine tenths of them seen only once. The sample consisted of PBMCs, taken 100 days after allogeneic stem cell transplant. These receptors were taken from a female patient aged 50 to 60 who had an allogeneic stem cell transplant from an unrelated donor, so the T cells may come from the graft donor. Some clones in this sample may be carry-over from other donors' samples.

This chain connects TRBV18 to TRBJ1-2; 7 bases align to TRBD1. The germline V gene encodes CDR1 KGHSH and CDR2 LQKENI. The CDR3 spans 13 residues. Losses at the gene ends were 2 bases for V and 3 bases for J; bases not matched to a gene: 0. CDR3 sequence: CASSPDRDYGYTF. The CDR3 DNA reads TGTGCCAGCTCACCAGACAGGGACTATGGCTACACCTTC.

V gene TRBV19 combines with J gene TRBJ1-2; TRBD1 aligns across 11 bases. Germline CDR1 reads LNHDA; CDR2 reads SQIVND (reference sequence). J lost 4 bases, V lost 7 bases, and 8 bases had no gene match. The CDR3 covers 15 residues. The CDR3, as DNA: TGTGCCAGTACTCCGCTAGGGACAGGGGGCTATGGCTACACCTTC. Translation gives CASTPLGTGGYGYTF. Based on the CDR3 plus reference TRBV19 and TRBJ1-2, the full variable domain is DGGITQSPKYLFRKEGQNVTLSCEQNLNHDAMYWYRQDPGQGLRLIYYSQIVNDFQKGDIAEGYSVSREKKESFPLTVTSAQKNPTAFYLCASTPLGTGGYGYTFGSGTRLTVV.

In this sample, this clone turned up once. The V gene is TRBV13, the J gene TRBJ2-6; D ambiguous. Germline V gene data show CDR1 as PRHDT and CDR2 as FYEKMQ (reference sequence). V was pared by 1 base and J by 1 base, with 2 bases between. The CDR3 loop spans 14 amino acids. Here the CDR3 DNA reads TGTGCCAGCAGCTTAGCGTCTGGGGCCAACGTCCTGACTTTC. This encodes CASSLASGANVLTF.

This clone was counted once. V gene TRBV7-2 combines with J gene TRBJ1-2; no clear D gene. V was cut by 2 bases and J by 2 bases, with 6 bases left in between. Germline CDR1 SGHTA, CDR2 FQGNSA. This CDR3 contains 13 residues. Here the CDR3 reads CASSLQLNYGYTF. The CDR3, as DNA: TGTGCCAGCAGCTTACAGTTAAACTATGGCTACACCTTC.

V is TRBV29-1 and J is TRBJ1-1; D remains unclear. This CDR3 has 12 amino acids. Germline lookup yields CDR1 SQVTM and CDR2 ANQGSEA. CDR3 amino acids: CTASNGNTEAFF. The CDR3 bases are TGCACCGCGAGTAACGGGAACACTGAAGCTTTCTTT. Filled out from reference TRBV29-1 and TRBJ1-1, the complete variable domain reads SAVISQKPSRDICQRGTSLTIQCQVDSQVTMMFWYRQQPGQSLTLIATANQGSEATYESGFVIDKFPISRPNLTFSTLTVSNMSPEDSSIYLCTASNGNTEAFFGQGTRLTVV.

The chain joins TRBV10-2 to TRBJ2-2; a possible D gene is TRBD2 (6 bases). V lost 9 bases and J 7 bases, leaving 12 bases between the germline ends. Germline CDR1 reads WSHSY; CDR2 reads SAAADI. CDR3 size: 12 residues. The CDR3 region has the DNA TGCGCCAGTACCGGGACTTACGGGGAGCTGTTTTTT. Encoded protein: CASTGTYGELFF.

The V call is TRBV14, the J call TRBJ2-2, with D maybe TRBD2 (7 bases). The germline V gene has CDR1 SGHDN and CDR2 FVKESK. The CDR3 is made up of 16 amino acids. The V end was cut by 0 bases, the J end by 4 bases, with 12 bases between. DNA of the CDR3: TGTGCCAGCAGCCAAGAGGGGGGGCGCTTCACCGGGGAGCTGTTTTTT. Protein: CASSQEGGRFTGELFF.

The chain uses TRBV6-5 and TRBJ1-6; possible D gene TRBD1, 5 bases. V was clipped by 4 bases and J by 11 bases, with 18 bases between them. Germline CDR1 and CDR2: MNHEY and SVGAGI. The CDR3 runs 15 residues. The CDR3 nucleotides read TGTGCCAGCAGTTCCCTCGGGGGGGAATATGCACCCCTCCACTTT. Translated, it gives CASSSLGGEYAPLHF.

The V and J genes are TRBV30 and TRBJ2-5; weak D call: TRBD2 (6 bases). This CDR3 spans 15 amino acids. Trimming stripped 0 bases from V and 5 bases from J, with 16 bases between. CDR1 GTSNPN and CDR2 SVGIG come from the germline V gene (reference sequence). The CDR3 coding sequence is TGTGCCTGGAGTGTACTTATTCGGGGGAGGGAGACCCAGTACTTC. Translation: CAWSVLIRGRETQYF.

The CDR3, as DNA: TGCAGCGTTCGGACAGGGAGGGCCGGGGAGCTGTTTTTT. This gives the protein CSVRTGRAGELFF. The chain recombines TRBV29-1 with TRBJ2-2; perhaps TRBD1 as D (8 bases). Germline V gives CDR1 SQVTM, CDR2 ANQGSEA. The ends were cut back, 5 bases at V and 6 bases at J, with 13 bases in the middle. The length of the CDR3 is 13 residues.

This sequence joins TRBV5-1 and TRBJ1-1; D call uncertain. The length of the CDR3 is 14 residues. Trimming removed 0 bases at V and 1 base at J, with 7 bases between. CDR1 is SGHRS, CDR2 YFSETQ, per germline. For the CDR3, the DNA is TGCGCCAGCAGCTTGGGATCGGAGAACACTGAAGCTTTCTTT. It yields the protein CASSLGSENTEAFF.

This chain connects TRBV30 to TRBJ1-3; 9 bases agree with TRBD1. Germline-derived CDR1 and CDR2 are GTSNPN and SVGIG (reference sequence). J lost 3 bases, V lost 0 bases, and 0 bases had no gene match. The CDR3 is 14 amino acids. DNA of the CDR3: TGTGCCTGGAGTGTGGACAGGGGTGGAAACACCATATATTTT. Translating it yields CAWSVDRGGNTIYF.

The chain has TRBV2 and TRBJ1-3; 8 bases are shared with TRBD1. V lost 6 bases and J lost 0; bases outside the gene matches: 7. Germline V CDR1 and CDR2: SNHLY, FYNNEI. CDR3 length: 16 amino acids. CDR3 nucleotide sequence: TGTGCCAGCAGCGCCCAGGGGGCCTCCTCTGGAAACACCATATATTTT. Translated, it gives CASSAQGASSGNTIYF. Supplemented by reference TRBV2 and TRBJ1-3, the full variable domain reads EPEVTQTPSHQVTQMGQEVILRCVPISNHLYFYWYRQILGQKVEFLVSFYNNEISEKSEIFDDQFSVERPDGSNFTLKIRSTKLEDSAMYFCASSAQGASSGNTIYFGEGSWLTVV.

This clone was recorded only once. The V gene is TRBV27, the J gene TRBJ2-7; 9 bases fit TRBD1. V lost 5 bases and J lost 6; bases outside the gene matches: 2. This CDR3 is built from 12 residues. Per germline, CDR1 MNHEY and CDR2 SMNVEV (reference sequence). DNA for the CDR3: TGTGCCAGCAGTCAGACAGGGGGCGAGCAGTACTTC. Amino acid sequence: CASSQTGGEQYF.